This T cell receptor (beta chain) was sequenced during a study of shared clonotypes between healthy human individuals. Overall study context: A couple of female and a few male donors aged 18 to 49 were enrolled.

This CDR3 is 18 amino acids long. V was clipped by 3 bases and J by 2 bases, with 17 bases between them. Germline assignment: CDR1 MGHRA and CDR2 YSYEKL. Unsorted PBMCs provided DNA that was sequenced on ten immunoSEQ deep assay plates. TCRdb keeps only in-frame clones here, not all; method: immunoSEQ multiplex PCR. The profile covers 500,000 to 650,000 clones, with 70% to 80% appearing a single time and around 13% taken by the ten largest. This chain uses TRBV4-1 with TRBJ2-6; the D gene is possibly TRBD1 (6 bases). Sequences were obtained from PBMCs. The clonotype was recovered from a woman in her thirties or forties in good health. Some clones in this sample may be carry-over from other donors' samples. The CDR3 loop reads CASSHQQGRYPGANVLTF. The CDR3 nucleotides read TGCGCCAGCAGCCACCAACAGGGCCGCTACCCTGGGGCCAACGTCCTGACTTTC.